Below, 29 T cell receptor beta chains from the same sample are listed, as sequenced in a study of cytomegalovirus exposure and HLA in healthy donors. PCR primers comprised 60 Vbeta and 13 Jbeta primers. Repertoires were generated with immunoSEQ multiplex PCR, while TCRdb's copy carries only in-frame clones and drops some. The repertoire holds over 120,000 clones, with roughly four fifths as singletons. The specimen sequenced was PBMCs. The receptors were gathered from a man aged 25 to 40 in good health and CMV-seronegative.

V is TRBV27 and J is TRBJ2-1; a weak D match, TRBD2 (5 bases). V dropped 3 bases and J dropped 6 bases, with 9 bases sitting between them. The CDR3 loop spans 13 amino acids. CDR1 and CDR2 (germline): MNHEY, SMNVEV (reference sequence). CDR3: CASSFVSGNEQFF. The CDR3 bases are TGTGCCAGCAGTTTTGTGAGCGGCAATGAGCAGTTCTTC.

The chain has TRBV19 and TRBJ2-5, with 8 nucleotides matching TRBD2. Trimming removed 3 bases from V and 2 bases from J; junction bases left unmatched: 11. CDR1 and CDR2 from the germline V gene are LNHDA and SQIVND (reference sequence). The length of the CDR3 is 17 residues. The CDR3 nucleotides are TGTGCCAGTAGTATGGGGTTTCGGGGGGGAGGGCAAGAGACCCAGTACTTC. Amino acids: CASSMGFRGGGQETQYF. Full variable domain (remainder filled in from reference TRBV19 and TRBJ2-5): DGGITQSPKYLFRKEGQNVTLSCEQNLNHDAMYWYRQDPGQGLRLIYYSQIVNDFQKGDIAEGYSVSREKKESFPLTVTSAQKNPTAFYLCASSMGFRGGGQETQYFGPGTRLLVL.

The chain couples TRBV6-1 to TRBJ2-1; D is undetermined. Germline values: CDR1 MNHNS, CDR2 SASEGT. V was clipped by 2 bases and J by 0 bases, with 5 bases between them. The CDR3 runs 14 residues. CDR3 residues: CASSELSSYNEQFF. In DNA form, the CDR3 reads TGTGCCAGCAGTGAACTCTCCTCCTACAATGAGCAGTTCTTC.

CDR3: CASSGSPQETQYF. The CDR3 nucleotides read TGTGCCAGCAGCGGAAGCCCGCAAGAGACCCAGTACTTC. V is TRBV9 and J is TRBJ2-5; D is unresolved. The CDR3 extends over 13 amino acids. Per the germline V gene, CDR1 is SGDLS and CDR2 is YYNGEE. The V and J ends lost 3 bases and 2 bases respectively, with 8 bases between them.

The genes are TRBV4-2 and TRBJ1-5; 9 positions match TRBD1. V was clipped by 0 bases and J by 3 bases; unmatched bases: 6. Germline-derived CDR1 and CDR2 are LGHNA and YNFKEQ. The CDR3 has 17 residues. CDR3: CASSQDLGDRANQPQHF. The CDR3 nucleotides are TGTGCCAGCAGCCAAGATCTGGGGGACAGGGCCAATCAGCCCCAGCATTTT.

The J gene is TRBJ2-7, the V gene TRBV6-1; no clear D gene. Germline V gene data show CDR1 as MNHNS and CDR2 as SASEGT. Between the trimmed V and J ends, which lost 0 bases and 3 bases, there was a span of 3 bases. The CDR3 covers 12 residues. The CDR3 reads CASSEAGYEQYF. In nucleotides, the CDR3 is TGTGCCAGCAGTGAAGCCGGCTACGAGCAGTACTTC.

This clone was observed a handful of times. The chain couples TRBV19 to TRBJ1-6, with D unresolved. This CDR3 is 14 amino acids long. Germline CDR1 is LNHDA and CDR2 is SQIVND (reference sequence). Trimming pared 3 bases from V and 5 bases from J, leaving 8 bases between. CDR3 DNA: TGTGCCAGTAGTATCCAGACTAATAATTCACCCCTCCACTTT. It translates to CASSIQTNNSPLHF.

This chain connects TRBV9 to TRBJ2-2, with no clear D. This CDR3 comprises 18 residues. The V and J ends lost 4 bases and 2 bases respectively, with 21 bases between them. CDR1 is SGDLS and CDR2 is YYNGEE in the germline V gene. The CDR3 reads CASSPPPVAAFNTGELFF. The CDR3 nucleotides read TGTGCCAGCAGCCCCCCCCCGGTAGCCGCATTTAACACCGGGGAGCTGTTTTTT.

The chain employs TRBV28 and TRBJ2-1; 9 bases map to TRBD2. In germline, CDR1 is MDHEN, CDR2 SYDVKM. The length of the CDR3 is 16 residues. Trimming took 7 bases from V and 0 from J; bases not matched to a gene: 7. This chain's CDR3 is CASTPQAGGSYNEQFF. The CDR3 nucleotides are TGTGCCAGCACCCCTCAAGCGGGGGGCTCCTACAATGAGCAGTTCTTC.

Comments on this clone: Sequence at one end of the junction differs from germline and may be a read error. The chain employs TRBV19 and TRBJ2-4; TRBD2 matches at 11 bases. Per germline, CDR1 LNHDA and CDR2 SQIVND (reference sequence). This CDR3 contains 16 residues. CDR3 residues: CASSRGLAGGGNSQYF. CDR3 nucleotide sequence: TGTGCCAGTAGCCGCGGACTAGCGGGCGGGGGAAACAGTCAGTACTTC.

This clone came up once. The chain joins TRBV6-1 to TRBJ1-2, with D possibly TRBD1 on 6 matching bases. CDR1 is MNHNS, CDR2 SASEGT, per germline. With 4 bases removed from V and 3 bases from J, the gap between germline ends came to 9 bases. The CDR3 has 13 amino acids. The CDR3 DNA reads TGTGCCAGCAGTGGGACAGCCCACTATGGCTACACCTTC. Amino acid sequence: CASSGTAHYGYTF.

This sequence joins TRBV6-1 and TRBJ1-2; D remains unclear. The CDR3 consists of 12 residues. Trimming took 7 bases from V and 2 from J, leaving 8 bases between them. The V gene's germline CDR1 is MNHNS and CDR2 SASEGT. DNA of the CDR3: TGTGCCAGCATGGCGGAGAACTATGGCTACACCTTC. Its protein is CASMAENYGYTF.

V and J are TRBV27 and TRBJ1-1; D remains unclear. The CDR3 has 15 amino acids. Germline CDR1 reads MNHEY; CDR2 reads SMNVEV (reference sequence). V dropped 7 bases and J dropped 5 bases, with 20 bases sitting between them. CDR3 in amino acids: CASNTDGGKTTEAFF. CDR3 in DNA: TGTGCCAGCAATACTGACGGAGGTAAGACGACTGAAGCTTTCTTT.

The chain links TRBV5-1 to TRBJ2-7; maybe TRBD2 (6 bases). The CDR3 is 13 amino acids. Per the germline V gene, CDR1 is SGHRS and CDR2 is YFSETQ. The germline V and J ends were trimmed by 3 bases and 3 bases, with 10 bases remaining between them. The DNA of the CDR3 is TGCGCCAGCAGCTCATCGGGACTCTACGAGCAGTACTTC. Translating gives CASSSSGLYEQYF. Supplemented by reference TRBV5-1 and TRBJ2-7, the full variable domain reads KAGVTQTPRYLIKTRGQQVTLSCSPISGHRSVSWYQQTPGQGLQFLFEYFSETQRNKGNFPGRFSGRQFSNSRSEMNVSTLELGDSALYLCASSSSGLYEQYFGPGTRLTVT.

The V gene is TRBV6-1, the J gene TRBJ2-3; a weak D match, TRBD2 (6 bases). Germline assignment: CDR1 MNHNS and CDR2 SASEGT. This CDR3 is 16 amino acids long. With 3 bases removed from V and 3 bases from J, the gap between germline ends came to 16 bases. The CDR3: CASSDLGGWKTDTQYF. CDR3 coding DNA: TGTGCCAGCAGTGATCTAGGAGGGTGGAAGACAGATACGCAGTATTTT.

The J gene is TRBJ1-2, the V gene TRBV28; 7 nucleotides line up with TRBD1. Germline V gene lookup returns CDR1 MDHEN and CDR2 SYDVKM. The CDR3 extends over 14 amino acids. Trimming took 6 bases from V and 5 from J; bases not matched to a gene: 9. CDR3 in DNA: TGTGCCAGCAGGCTCGGACAGGAAAATTATGGCTACACCTTC. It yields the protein CASRLGQENYGYTF.

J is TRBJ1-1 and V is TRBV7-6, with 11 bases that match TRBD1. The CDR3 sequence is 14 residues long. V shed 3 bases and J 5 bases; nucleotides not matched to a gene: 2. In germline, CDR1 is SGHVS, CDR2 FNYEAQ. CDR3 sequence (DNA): TGTGCCAGCAGCTTGGGGGACAGGGGGACTGAAGCTTTCTTT. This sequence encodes CASSLGDRGTEAFF. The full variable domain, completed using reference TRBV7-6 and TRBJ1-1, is GAGVSQSPRYKVTKRGQDVALRCDPISGHVSLYWYRQALGQGPEFLTYFNYEAQQDKSGLPNDRFSAERPEGSISTLTIQRTEQRDSAMYRCASSLGDRGTEAFFGQGTRLTVV.

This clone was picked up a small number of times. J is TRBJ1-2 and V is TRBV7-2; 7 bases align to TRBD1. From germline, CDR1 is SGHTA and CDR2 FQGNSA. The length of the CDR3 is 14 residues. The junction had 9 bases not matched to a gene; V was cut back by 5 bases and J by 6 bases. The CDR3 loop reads CASSQTQGEHGYTF. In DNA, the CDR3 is TGTGCCAGCAGCCAGACCCAGGGGGAACATGGCTACACCTTC.

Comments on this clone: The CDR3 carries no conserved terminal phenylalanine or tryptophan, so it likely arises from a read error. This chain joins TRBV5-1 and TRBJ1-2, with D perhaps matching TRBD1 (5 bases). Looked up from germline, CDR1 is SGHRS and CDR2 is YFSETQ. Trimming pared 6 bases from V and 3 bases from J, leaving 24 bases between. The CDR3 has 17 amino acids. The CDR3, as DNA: TGCGCCAGCACCCGGGGGGACGCGGGTCGGTGGGACTATGGCTACACCCTC. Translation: CASTRGDAGRWDYGYTL.

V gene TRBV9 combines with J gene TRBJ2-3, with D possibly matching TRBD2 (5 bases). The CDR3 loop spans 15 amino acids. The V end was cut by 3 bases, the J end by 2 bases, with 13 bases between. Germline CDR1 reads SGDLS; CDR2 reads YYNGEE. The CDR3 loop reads CASSARADFTDTQYF. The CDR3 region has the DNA TGTGCCAGCAGCGCGCGGGCAGACTTCACAGATACGCAGTATTTT.

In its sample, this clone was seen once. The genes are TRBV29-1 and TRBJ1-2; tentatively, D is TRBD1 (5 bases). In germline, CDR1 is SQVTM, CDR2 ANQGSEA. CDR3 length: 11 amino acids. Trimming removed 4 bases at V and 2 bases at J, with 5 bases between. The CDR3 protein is CSVGQNYGYTF. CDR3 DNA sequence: TGCAGCGTTGGACAGAACTATGGCTACACCTTC.

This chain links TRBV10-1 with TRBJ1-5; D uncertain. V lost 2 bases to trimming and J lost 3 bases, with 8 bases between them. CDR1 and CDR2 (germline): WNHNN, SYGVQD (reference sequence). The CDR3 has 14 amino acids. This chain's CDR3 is CASSEEGYNQPQHF. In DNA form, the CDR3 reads TGCGCCAGCAGTGAGGAGGGTTACAATCAGCCCCAGCATTTT.

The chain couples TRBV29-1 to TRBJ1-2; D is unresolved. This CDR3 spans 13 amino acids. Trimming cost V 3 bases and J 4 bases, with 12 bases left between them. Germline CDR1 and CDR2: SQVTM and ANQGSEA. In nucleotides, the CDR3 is TGCAGCGTTGAGTTCCCAGGCCCCTATGGCTACACCTTC. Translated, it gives CSVEFPGPYGYTF.

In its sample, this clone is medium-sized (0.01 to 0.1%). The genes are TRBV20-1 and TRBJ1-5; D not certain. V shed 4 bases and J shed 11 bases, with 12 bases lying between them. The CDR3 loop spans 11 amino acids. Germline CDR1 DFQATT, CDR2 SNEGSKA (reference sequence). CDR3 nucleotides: TGCAGTGCTACCCTAAAGAGAGCCCAGCATTTT. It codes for CSATLKRAQHF.

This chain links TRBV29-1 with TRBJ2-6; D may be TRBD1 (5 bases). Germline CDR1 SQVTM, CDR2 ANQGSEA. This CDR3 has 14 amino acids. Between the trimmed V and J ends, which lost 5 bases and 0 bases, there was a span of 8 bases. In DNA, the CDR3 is TGCAGCGTTTTGCAGGGCTCTGGGGCCAACGTCCTGACTTTC. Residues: CSVLQGSGANVLTF.

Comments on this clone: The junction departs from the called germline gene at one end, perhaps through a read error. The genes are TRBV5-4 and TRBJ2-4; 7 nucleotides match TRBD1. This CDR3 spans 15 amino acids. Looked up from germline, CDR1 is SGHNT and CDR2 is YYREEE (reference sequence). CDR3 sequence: CASSLTGDDKNSQYF. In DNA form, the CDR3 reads TGTGCCAGCTCGTTAACAGGGGATGACAAAAACAGTCAGTACTTC.

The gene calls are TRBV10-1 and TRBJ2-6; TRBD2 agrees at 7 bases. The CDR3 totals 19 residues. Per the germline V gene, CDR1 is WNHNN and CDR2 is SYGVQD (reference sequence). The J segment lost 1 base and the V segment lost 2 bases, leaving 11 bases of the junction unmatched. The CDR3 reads CASSERTSPPISGANVLTF. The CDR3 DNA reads TGCGCCAGCAGTGAGAGGACTAGTCCTCCAATTTCTGGGGCCAACGTCCTGACTTTC.

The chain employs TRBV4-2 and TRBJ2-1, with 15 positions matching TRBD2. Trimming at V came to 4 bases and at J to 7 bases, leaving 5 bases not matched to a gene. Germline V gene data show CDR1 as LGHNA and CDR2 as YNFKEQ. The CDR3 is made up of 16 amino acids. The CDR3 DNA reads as TGTGCCAGCAGCCCCTCCGGGACTAGCGGGAGGAATGAGCAGTTCTTC. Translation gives CASSPSGTSGRNEQFF.

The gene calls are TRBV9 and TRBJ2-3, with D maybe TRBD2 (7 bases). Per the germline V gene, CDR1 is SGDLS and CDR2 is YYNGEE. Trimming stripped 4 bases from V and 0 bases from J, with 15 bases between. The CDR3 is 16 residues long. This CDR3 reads CASSWLGGASTDTQYF. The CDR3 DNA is TGTGCCAGCAGCTGGCTAGGGGGGGCTAGCACAGATACGCAGTATTTT. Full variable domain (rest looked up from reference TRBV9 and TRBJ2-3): DSGVTQTPKHLITATGQRVTLRCSPRSGDLSVYWYQQSLDQGLQFLIQYYNGEERAKGNILERFSAQQFPDLHSELNLSSLELGDSALYFCASSWLGGASTDTQYFGPGTRLTVL.